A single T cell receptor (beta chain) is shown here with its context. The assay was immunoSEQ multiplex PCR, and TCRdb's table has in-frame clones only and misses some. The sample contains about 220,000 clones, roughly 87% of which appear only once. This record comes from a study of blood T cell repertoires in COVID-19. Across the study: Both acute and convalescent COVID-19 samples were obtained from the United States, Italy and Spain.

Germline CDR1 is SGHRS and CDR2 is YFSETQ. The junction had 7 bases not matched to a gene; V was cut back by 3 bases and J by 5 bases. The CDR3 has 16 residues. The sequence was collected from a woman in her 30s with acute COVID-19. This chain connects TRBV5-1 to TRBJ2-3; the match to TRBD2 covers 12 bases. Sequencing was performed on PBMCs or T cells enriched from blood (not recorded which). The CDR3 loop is CASSSAGTSGQDTQYF. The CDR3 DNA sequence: TGCGCCAGCAGCTCCGCCGGGACTAGCGGGCAAGATACGCAGTATTTT.